The 5 T cell receptor beta chains presented below share a single source sample, sequenced in a study of Graves' ophthalmopathy and Graves' hyperthyroidism. Transcripts of RNA were the source for amplifying TCR beta CDR3 regions. A first-round RT-PCR used HTBI primers, followed by a second-round multiplex PCR. Each CDR3 protein gets one entry after TCRdb re-called the multiplex PCR reads with MiXCR. The table has about 210,000 distinct CDR3 sequences, 25% to 30% seen once. The specimen was peripheral blood. Receptors originate from a man in his fifties with Graves' ophthalmopathy.

This clonotype was counted many times. V gene TRBV10-3 combines with J gene TRBJ2-7; 15 nucleotides align to TRBD2. From germline, CDR1 is ENHRY and CDR2 SYGVKD. The CDR3 spans 14 residues. With V trimmed by 8 bases and J by 7 bases, 6 bases remained unmatched. Here the CDR3 reads CAIGGTSGRREQYF. The CDR3 DNA sequence: TGTGCCATCGGGGGGACTAGCGGGAGGAGGGAGCAGTACTTC.

This clonotype was observed at least ten times. The chain employs TRBV12-3 or TRBV12-4 and TRBJ1-1; possibly TRBD1 for D (5 bases). V was clipped by 7 bases and J by 1 base, with 10 bases between them. The CDR3 contains 13 residues. This CDR3 is CASTPTENTEAFF. CDR3 nucleotide sequence: TGTGCCAGCACCCCGACAGAGAACACTGAAGCTTTCTTT.

The gene calls are TRBV18 and TRBJ2-2; D remains unclear. In germline, CDR1 is KGHSH, CDR2 LQKENI. CDR3 length equals 15 residues. V was shortened by 5 bases and J by 0 bases, with 10 bases between the two germline ends. The CDR3 DNA sequence: TGTGCCAGCTCAGAGGCGGAGACGAACACCGGGGAGCTGTTTTTT. This translates into CASSEAETNTGELFF.

The V call is TRBV6-1, the J call TRBJ1-6, with D possibly matching TRBD1 (6 bases). CDR1 MNHNS and CDR2 SASEGT come from the germline V gene. V shed 7 bases and J shed 9 bases, with 19 bases lying between them. The CDR3 has 15 amino acids. The CDR3: CASKLVQGGTSPLHF. Written as DNA, the CDR3 is TGTGCCAGCAAATTAGTACAGGGAGGAACTTCACCCCTCCACTTT.

The genes are TRBV7-2 and TRBJ2-5; no definite D call. The germline V gene has CDR1 SGHTA and CDR2 FQGNSA. Deletions cut 7 bases from V and 5 bases from J, with 20 bases between. The CDR3 is 15 amino acids. CDR3 nucleotide sequence: TGTGCCAGCACCGCCGGGCCCAGGCAGGAGGAGACCCAGTACTTC. Translated: CASTAGPRQEETQYF.